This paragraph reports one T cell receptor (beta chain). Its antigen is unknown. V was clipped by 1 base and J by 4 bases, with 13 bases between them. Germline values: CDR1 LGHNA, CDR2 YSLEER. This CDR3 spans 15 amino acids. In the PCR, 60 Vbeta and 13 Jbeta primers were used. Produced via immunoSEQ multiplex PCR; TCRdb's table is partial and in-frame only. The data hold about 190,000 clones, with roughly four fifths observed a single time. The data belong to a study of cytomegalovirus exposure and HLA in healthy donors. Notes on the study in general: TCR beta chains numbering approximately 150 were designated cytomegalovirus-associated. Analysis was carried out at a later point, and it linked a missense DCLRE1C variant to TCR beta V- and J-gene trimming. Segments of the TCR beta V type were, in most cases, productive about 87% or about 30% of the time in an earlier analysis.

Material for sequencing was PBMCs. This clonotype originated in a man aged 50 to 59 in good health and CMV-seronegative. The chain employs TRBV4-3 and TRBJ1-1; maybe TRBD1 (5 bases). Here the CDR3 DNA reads TGCGCCAGCAGCCAAGGGACTGGGGGGGGCACTGAAGCTTTCTTT. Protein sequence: CASSQGTGGGTEAFF.